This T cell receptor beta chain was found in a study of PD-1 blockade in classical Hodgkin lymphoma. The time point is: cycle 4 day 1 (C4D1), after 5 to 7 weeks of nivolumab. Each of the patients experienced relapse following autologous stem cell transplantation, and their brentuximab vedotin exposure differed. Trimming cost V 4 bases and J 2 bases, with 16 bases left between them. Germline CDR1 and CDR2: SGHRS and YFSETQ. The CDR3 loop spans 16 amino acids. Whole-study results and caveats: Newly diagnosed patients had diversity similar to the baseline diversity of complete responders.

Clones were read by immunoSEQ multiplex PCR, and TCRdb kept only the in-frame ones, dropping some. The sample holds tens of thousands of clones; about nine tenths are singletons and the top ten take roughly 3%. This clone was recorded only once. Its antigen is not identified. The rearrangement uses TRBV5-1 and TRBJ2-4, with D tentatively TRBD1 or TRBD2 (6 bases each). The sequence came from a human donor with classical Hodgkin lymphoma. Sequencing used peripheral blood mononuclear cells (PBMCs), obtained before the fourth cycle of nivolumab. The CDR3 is CASSPTGALPKNIQYF. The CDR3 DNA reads TGCGCCAGCAGCCCTACGGGGGCCCTACCCAAAAACATTCAGTACTTC.